This TCR beta chain stems from a study of OX40 agonist ivuxolimab in advanced cancers. Across the whole study: Three dose-escalation patients had partial responses: one with hepatocellular carcinoma and two with cutaneous melanoma.

Here immunoSEQ multiplex PCR was the method, and the copy in TCRdb shows in-frame clones only, minus some. The data contain some 15,000 clones, approximately 86% of them singletons. The CDR3 sequence is 15 residues long. Germline V gene data show CDR1 as GTSNPN and CDR2 as SVGIG (reference sequence). V gave up 0 bases and J gave up 3 bases; unmatched junction bases: 5. J is TRBJ2-7 and V is TRBV30; 10 bases agree with TRBD2. This sample comprised CD4+ or CD8+ T cells sorted from blood, obtained in a trial of the OX40 agonist ivuxolimab. This clonotype was obtained from an adult with an advanced solid tumor such as melanoma, head and neck, liver or kidney cancer. CDR3 nucleotide sequence: TGTGCCTGGAGTGTCTTTCTAGCGGGAGTCTACGAGCAGTACTTC. Residues: CAWSVFLAGVYEQYF.